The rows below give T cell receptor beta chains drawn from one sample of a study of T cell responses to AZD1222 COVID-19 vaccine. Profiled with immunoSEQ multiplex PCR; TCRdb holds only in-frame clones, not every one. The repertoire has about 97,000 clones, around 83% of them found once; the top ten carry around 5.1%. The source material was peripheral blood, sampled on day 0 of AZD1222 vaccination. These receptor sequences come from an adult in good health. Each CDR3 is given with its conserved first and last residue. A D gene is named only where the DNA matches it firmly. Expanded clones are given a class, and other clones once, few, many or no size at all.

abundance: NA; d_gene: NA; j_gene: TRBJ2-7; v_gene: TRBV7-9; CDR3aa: CASSIGTAGDEQYF; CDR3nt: TGTGCCAGCAGCATCGGGACAGCGGGCGACGAGCAGTACTTC
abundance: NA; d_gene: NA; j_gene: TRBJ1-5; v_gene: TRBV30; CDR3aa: CAWSAAGTQNQPQHF; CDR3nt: TGTGCCTGGAGCGCAGCCGGGACGCAGAATCAGCCCCAGCATTTT
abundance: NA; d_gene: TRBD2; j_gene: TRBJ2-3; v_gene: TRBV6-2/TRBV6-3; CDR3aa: CASSLAGVADTQYF; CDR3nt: TGTGCCAGCAGTCTAGCGGGAGTGGCAGATACGCAGTATTTT
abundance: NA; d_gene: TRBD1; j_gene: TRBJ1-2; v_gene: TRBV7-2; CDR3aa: CASSLGPGQGGYGYTF; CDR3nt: TGTGCCAGCAGCTTAGGACCGGGACAGGGGGGCTATGGCTACACCTTC
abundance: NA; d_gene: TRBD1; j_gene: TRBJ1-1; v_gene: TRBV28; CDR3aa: CASRRGLRTEAFF; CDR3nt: TGTGCCAGCAGGAGGGGGCTAAGGACTGAAGCTTTCTTT
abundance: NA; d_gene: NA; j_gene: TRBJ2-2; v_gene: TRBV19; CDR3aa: CASSITGLATGELFF; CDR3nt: TGTGCCAGTAGTATTACAGGGTTAGCCACCGGGGAGCTGTTTTTT
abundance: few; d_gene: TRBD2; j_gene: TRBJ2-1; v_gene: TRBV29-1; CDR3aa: CSAPTGGATSGKYNEQFF; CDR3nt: TGCAGCGCGCCGACAGGGGGTGCGACTAGCGGGAAATACAATGAGCAGTTCTTC
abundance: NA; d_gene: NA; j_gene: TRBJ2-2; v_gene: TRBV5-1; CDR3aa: CASSLPLQQAGELFF; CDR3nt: TGCGCCAGCAGCCTCCCGTTGCAGCAGGCCGGGGAGCTGTTTTTT
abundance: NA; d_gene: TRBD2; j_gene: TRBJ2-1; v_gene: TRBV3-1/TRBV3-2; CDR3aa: CASSQERTSGRYLSNEQFF; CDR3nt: TGTGCCAGCAGCCAAGAAAGGACTAGCGGGAGGTATTTGAGCAATGAGCAGTTCTTC
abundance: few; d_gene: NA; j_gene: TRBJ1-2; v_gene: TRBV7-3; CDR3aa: CASSSDTLGDGYTF; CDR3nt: TGTGCCAGCAGCTCGGACACCTTAGGGGATGGCTACACCTTC
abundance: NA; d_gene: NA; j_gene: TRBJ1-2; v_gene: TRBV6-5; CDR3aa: CASTRRGVGYGYTF; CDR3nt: TGTGCCAGCACCCGTCGGGGGGTTGGCTATGGCTACACCTTC
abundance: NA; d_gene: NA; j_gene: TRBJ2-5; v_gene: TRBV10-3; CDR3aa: CAISRDVVGETQYF; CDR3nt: TGTGCCATCAGTCGCGATGTGGTCGGAGAGACCCAGTACTTC
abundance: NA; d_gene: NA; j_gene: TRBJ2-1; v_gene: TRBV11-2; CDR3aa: CASSLAEGAHSYNEQFF; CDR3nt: TGTGCCAGCAGCTTAGCCGAGGGAGCTCACTCCTACAATGAGCAGTTCTTC
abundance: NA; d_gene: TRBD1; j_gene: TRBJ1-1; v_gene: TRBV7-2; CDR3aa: CASSSDRAFTEAFF; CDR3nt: TGTGCCAGCAGCTCCGACAGGGCCTTCACTGAAGCTTTCTTT
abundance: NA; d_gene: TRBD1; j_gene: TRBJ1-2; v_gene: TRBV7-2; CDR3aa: CASSPRGAYGYTF; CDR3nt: TGTGCCAGCAGCCCCAGGGGGGCCTATGGCTACACCTTC
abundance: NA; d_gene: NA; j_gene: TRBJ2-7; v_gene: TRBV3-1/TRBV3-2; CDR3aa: CASSLTDEQYF; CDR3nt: TGTGCCAGCAGCCTAACGGACGAGCAGTACTTC
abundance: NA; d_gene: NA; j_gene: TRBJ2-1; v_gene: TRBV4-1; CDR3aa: CASSQAVRLPLDEQFF; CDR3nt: TGCGCCAGCAGCCAAGCCGTTCGGCTACCATTGGATGAGCAGTTCTTC
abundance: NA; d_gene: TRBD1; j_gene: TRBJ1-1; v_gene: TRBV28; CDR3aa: CASSLPGQLNTEAFF; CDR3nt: TGTGCCAGCAGCCTCCCGGGACAGCTGAACACTGAAGCTTTCTTT
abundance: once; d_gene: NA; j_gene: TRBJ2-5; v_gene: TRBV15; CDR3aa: CATSTDQTLWETQYF; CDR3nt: TGTGCCACCAGTACCGACCAAACCCTGTGGGAGACCCAGTACTTC
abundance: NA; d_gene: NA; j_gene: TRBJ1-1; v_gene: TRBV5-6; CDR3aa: CASSQFGLGLSEAFF; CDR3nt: TGTGCCAGCAGCCAATTTGGACTGGGATTGTCTGAAGCTTTCTTT
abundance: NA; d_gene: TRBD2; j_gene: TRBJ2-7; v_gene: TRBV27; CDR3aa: CASSLFGPSGDPSYEQYF; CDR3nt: TGTGCCAGCAGTTTATTCGGCCCTAGCGGAGACCCCTCCTACGAGCAGTACTTC
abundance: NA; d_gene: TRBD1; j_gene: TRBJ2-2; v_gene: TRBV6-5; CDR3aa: CASSLGQAHTGELFF; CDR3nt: TGTGCCAGCAGTCTGGGACAGGCCCACACCGGGGAGCTGTTTTTT
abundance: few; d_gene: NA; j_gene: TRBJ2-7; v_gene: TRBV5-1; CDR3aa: CASSNDTYEQYF; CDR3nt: TGCGCCAGCAGCAACGACACCTACGAGCAGTACTTC
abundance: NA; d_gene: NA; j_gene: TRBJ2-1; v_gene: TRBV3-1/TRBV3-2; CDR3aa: CASSQEGITLNEQFF; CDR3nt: TGTGCCAGCAGCCAAGAGGGGATCACCCTGAATGAGCAGTTCTTC
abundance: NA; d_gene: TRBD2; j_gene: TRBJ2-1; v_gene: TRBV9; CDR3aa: CASSQGLAGPSSYNEQFF; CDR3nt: TGTGCCAGCAGCCAGGGACTAGCGGGGCCAAGCTCCTACAATGAGCAGTTCTTC
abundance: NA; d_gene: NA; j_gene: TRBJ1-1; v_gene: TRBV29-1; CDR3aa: CSALTDNTEAFF; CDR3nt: TGCAGCGCTCTGACAGACAACACTGAAGCTTTCTTT
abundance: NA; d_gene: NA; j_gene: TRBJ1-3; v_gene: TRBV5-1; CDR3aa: CASSPPGGGGNTIYF; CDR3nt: TGCGCCAGCAGCCCCCCGGGGGGGGGCGGAAACACCATATATTTT
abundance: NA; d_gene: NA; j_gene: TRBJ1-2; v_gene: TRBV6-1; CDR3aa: CASSESGAGGYGYTF; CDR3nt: TGTGCCAGCAGTGAGTCGGGAGCTGGCGGGTATGGCTACACCTTC
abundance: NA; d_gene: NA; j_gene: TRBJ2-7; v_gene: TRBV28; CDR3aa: CASSPFSGFYEQYF; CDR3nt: TGTGCCAGCAGTCCGTTTTCGGGCTTCTACGAGCAGTACTTC
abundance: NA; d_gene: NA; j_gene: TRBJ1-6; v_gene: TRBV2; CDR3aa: CASSEIGAYNSPLHF; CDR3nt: TGTGCCAGCAGTGAAATAGGGGCGTATAATTCACCCCTCCACTTT
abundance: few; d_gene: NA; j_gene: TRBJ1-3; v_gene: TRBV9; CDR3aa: CASSVQSVPFSGNTIYF; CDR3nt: TGTGCCAGCAGCGTACAATCTGTTCCCTTCTCTGGAAACACCATATATTTT
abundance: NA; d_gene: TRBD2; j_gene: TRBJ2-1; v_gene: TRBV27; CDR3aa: CASTMGGSSYNEQFF; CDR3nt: TGTGCCAGCACAATGGGGGGGAGCTCTTACAATGAGCAGTTCTTC
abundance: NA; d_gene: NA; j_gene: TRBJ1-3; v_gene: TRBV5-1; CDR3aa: CASSLSDSGNTIYF; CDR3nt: TGCGCCAGCAGCTTATCCGACTCTGGAAACACCATATATTTT